This TCR beta chain was recorded in a study of cytomegalovirus exposure and HLA in healthy donors. Whole-study results and caveats: Per a prior analysis, the majority of TCR beta V segments were productive roughly 90% or roughly 30% of the time.

13 Jbeta primers and 60 Vbeta primers were used for the PCR. Assay used: immunoSEQ multiplex PCR; TCRdb lists only in-frame clones, some missing. The table lists 55,000 to 70,000 clones, 70% to 80% of them singletons. The donors gave bone marrow, and they were healthy. Despite likely unrecorded immune exposures, the donors were nominally healthy at the time of sampling. A remark on this clone: Its antigen remains unidentified.

Germline CDR1 reads MNHNS; CDR2 reads SASEGT. V was pared by 7 bases and J by 0 bases, with 10 bases between. The CDR3 contains 14 residues. Sequencing used PBMCs. V usage is TRBV6-1 and J usage is TRBJ1-5, with D unclear. The clonotype was recovered from a man aged 18 to 30 in good health and CMV-seropositive. CDR3 sequence (DNA): TGTGCCAGCACCGAGGTTTATAGCAATCAGCCCCAGCATTTT. The encoded protein is CASTEVYSNQPQHF.